This T cell receptor beta chain was sequenced in a study of T cell repertoires in cytomegalovirus infection. On the study more broadly: Through public TCR beta signatures, both CMV infection and matching HLA type were indicated. Whole-study findings and limits: There were carriers of CMV plus the relevant HLA, and cumulative public TCR beta family frequency identified them. HLA-C-restricted CMV-specific TCR beta clonotypes prevailed in the ex vivo response.

This clonotype came up a few times. Its antigen is not identified. Germline V gives CDR1 LNHNV, CDR2 YYDKDF (reference sequence). The CDR3 sequence is 16 residues long. The J segment lost 0 bases and the V segment lost 3 bases, leaving 2 bases of the junction unmatched. TCRdb reprocessed the reads with MiXCR, giving one entry per CDR3 protein. There are about 530,000 distinct CDR3 sequences in the sample; approximately 25% occur only once, and about 13% lies in the top ten. The source of this sequence is a human donor in good health (CMV status not recorded). Some clones in this sample may be carry-over from other donors' samples. Source material: PBMCs. The rearrangement links TRBV15 to TRBJ2-1, with 10 bases lining up with TRBD1. The CDR3: CATSRGQGLSYNEQFF. Here the CDR3 DNA reads TGTGCCACCAGCAGGGGACAGGGGCTCTCCTACAATGAGCAGTTCTTC.